These 27 T cell receptor beta chains were sequenced from one sample in a study of cytomegalovirus exposure and HLA in healthy donors. Clones were read by immunoSEQ multiplex PCR, and TCRdb kept only the in-frame ones, dropping some. The sample consists of about 140,000 clones, just under 85% of them appearing once. The sample comprised PBMCs. These receptors all stem from a man younger than 40 in good health and CMV-seropositive.

This clone was counted once. The chain recombines TRBV18 with TRBJ2-1; TRBD2 might be the D (5 bases). This CDR3 comprises 15 residues. V shed 4 bases and J shed 0 bases, with 10 bases lying between them. Germline V gives CDR1 KGHSH, CDR2 LQKENI. The CDR3 nucleotides are TGTGCCAGCTCACAGGACTCCCTCTCCTACAATGAGCAGTTCTTC. It encodes CASSQDSLSYNEQFF.

This chain joins TRBV18 and TRBJ1-2; 7 positions agree with TRBD1. This CDR3 region has 15 residues. Per germline, CDR1 KGHSH and CDR2 LQKENI. After removal of 1 base from V and 4 bases from J, the junction contained 6 bases not matched to a gene. This chain's CDR3 is CASSPQTGEGYGYTF. The CDR3 DNA sequence: TGTGCCAGCTCACCACAAACAGGGGAAGGCTATGGCTACACCTTC.

The CDR3 DNA reads as TGCGCCAGCAGCCCCGGACTAGCGGGCGTTCTTAGCTCCTACGAGCAGTACTTC. It translates to CASSPGLAGVLSSYEQYF. This chain uses TRBV5-1 with TRBJ2-7, with TRBD2 identical over 11 bases. The V segment lost 4 bases and the J segment 0 bases; nucleotides outside the gene matches: 12. This CDR3 has 18 residues. CDR1 is SGHRS and CDR2 is YFSETQ in the germline V gene.

The rearrangement joins TRBV5-1 to TRBJ1-5; 8 bases map to TRBD1. The CDR3 is made up of 14 amino acids. CDR1 and CDR2 from the germline V gene are SGHRS and YFSETQ. Trimming removed 4 bases from V and 7 bases from J; junction bases left unmatched: 7. Here the CDR3 DNA reads TGCGCCAGCAGCGAAGGACAGGGAGGCCAGCCCCAGCATTTT. Translation gives CASSEGQGGQPQHF.

V usage is TRBV5-8 and J usage is TRBJ2-7, with TRBD1 matching over 8 bases. From germline, CDR1 is SGHTS and CDR2 YDEGEE. With 1 base clipped from V and 5 bases from J, the junction kept 8 bases outside the gene matches. The CDR3 is 15 amino acids. The CDR3 is CASSLQGALSDEQYF. CDR3 in DNA: TGTGCCAGCAGCTTGCAGGGGGCCCTCTCGGACGAGCAGTACTTC.

The CDR3 DNA sequence: TGCGCCAGCAGCCAGGGTCACAGGGTAGGGGATAATTCACCCCTCCACTTT. This encodes CASSQGHRVGDNSPLHF. The V call is TRBV4-1, the J call TRBJ1-6; maybe TRBD1 (6 bases). CDR1 and CDR2 from the germline V gene are MGHRA and YSYEKL. V was trimmed by 3 bases and J by 5 bases, leaving 17 bases between them. The CDR3 spans 17 residues.

CDR3 in amino acids: CASSPETGSSYEQYF. Here the CDR3 DNA reads TGTGCCAGCTCACCAGAGACAGGGAGTTCCTACGAGCAGTACTTC. The chain couples TRBV18 to TRBJ2-7, with 7 bases matching TRBD1. Germline V gene data show CDR1 as KGHSH and CDR2 as LQKENI. V was pared by 2 bases and J by 1 base, with 5 bases of the junction left unmatched. This CDR3 is built from 15 residues.

The chain is built from TRBV4-1 and TRBJ2-7, with a tentative D call TRBD1 (6 bases). Germline lookup yields CDR1 MGHRA and CDR2 YSYEKL. V lost 0 bases and J 2 bases, leaving 17 bases between the germline ends. The CDR3 covers 17 residues. In nucleotides, the CDR3 is TGCGCCAGCAGCCAAGAGAGGGGAAAGGGGGTCGCCTACGAGCAGTACTTC. Residues: CASSQERGKGVAYEQYF.

CDR3 region: CASSQGRQGVYEQYF. CDR3 nucleotide sequence: TGTGCCAGCAGCCAAGGTCGACAGGGGGTCTACGAGCAGTACTTC. The chain combines TRBV14 with TRBJ2-7; 9 nucleotides align to TRBD1. CDR1 SGHDN and CDR2 FVKESK come from the germline V gene. The CDR3 covers 15 residues. Losses at the gene ends were 1 base for V and 3 bases for J; bases not matched to a gene: 4.

This clone was detected a few times. This sample also contains other DNA sequences that code for the same CDR3. The rearrangement uses TRBV6-1 and TRBJ1-5; 9 bases align to TRBD1. J gave up 4 bases and V 6 bases, and 4 bases lay outside the gene matches. The germline V gene encodes CDR1 MNHNS and CDR2 SASEGT. The CDR3 has 14 residues. CDR3 nucleotides: TGTGCCAGCAGCGGGGGACAGGGTAATCAGCCCCAGCATTTT. It encodes CASSGGQGNQPQHF.

This clone appeared a single time. This sequence joins TRBV6-6 and TRBJ1-5; unclear D gene. CDR3 size: 16 residues. Trimming shortened V by 6 bases and J by 1 base, and 16 bases separated the two germline ends. Per the germline V gene, CDR1 is MNHNY and CDR2 is SVGAGI (reference sequence). The chain's CDR3 is CASSLGPSESNQPQHF. CDR3 bases: TGTGCCAGCAGCCTCGGTCCCTCCGAGAGCAATCAGCCCCAGCATTTT.

The rearrangement joins TRBV7-8 to TRBJ2-1, with TRBD2 matching over 11 bases. With V trimmed by 0 bases and J by 9 bases, 4 bases remained unmatched. Germline V lookup: CDR1 SGHVS, CDR2 FQNEAQ. This CDR3 region has 15 residues. In DNA form, the CDR3 reads TGTGCCAGCAGCTTAGCTGGACTAGCGGGTGTTGAGCAGTTCTTC. This encodes CASSLAGLAGVEQFF.

This chain joins TRBV5-1 and TRBJ2-3, with TRBD2 matching 10 bases. J was trimmed by 7 bases and V by 8 bases; bases with no gene match: 13. The CDR3 spans 15 residues. Germline V gene lookup returns CDR1 SGHRS and CDR2 YFSETQ. The CDR3 DNA sequence: TGCGCCAGTACATTAGTAGAGACTAGCGGGTATACGCAGTATTTT. Translating it yields CASTLVETSGYTQYF.

This chain joins TRBV5-1 and TRBJ2-3, with 8 bases aligning to TRBD1. Looked up from germline, CDR1 is SGHRS and CDR2 is YFSETQ. The CDR3 covers 12 residues. The V segment lost 4 bases and the J segment 6 bases; nucleotides outside the gene matches: 1. The CDR3, as DNA: TGCGCCAGCAGCAGGACAGGGGATACGCAGTATTTT. This sequence encodes CASSRTGDTQYF.

V and J are TRBV27 and TRBJ2-2; D gene ambiguous. The CDR3 has 13 amino acids. Germline-derived CDR1 and CDR2 are MNHEY and SMNVEV (reference sequence). V gave up 6 bases and J gave up 1 base, with 6 bases separating them. CDR3 sequence reads: CASRNRNTGELFF. CDR3 nucleotide sequence: TGTGCCAGCAGAAACAGGAACACCGGGGAGCTGTTTTTT.

This rearrangement joins TRBV10-2 to TRBJ2-5, with TRBD1 matching 8 bases. The CDR3 contains 14 residues. The germline V gene encodes CDR1 WSHSY and CDR2 SAAADI. The ends lost 3 bases at V and 5 bases at J; junction bases unmatched: 5. Here the CDR3 DNA reads TGCGCCAGCAGTGAACAGGACAGGGTGGAGACCCAGTACTTC. It codes for CASSEQDRVETQYF.

The V gene is TRBV18, the J gene TRBJ2-5, with TRBD1 identical over 7 bases. Germline values: CDR1 KGHSH, CDR2 LQKENI. V was clipped by 5 bases and J by 5 bases; unmatched bases: 2. The CDR3 is made up of 12 amino acids. CDR3 coding DNA: TGTGCCAGCTCAACGGACAGGGAGACCCAGTACTTC. This translates into CASSTDRETQYF.

The J gene is TRBJ2-7, the V gene TRBV2; D may be TRBD1 (6 bases). V shed 4 bases and J shed 2 bases, with 9 bases lying between them. This CDR3 region has 13 residues. The germline V gene encodes CDR1 SNHLY and CDR2 FYNNEI. CDR3 loop: CASSAGTTYEQYF. For the CDR3, the DNA is TGTGCCAGCAGTGCAGGGACAACCTACGAGCAGTACTTC.

The rearrangement links TRBV25-1 to TRBJ1-1; 7 bases map to TRBD1. The CDR3 extends over 13 amino acids. Per the germline V gene, CDR1 is MGHDK and CDR2 is SYGVNS. V shed 3 bases and J 4 bases; nucleotides not matched to a gene: 2. CDR3 nucleotides: TGTGCCAGCAGTGAGACAGGGACCACTGAAGCTTTCTTT. Translated, it gives CASSETGTTEAFF.

The chain employs TRBV4-3 and TRBJ1-1; no clear D gene. Per germline, CDR1 LGHNA and CDR2 YSLEER. Trimming cost V 0 bases and J 1 base, with 9 bases left between them. This CDR3 spans 15 amino acids. The CDR3 DNA reads as TGCGCCAGCAGCCAAGAACCGGGAGCGAACACTGAAGCTTTCTTT. This translates into CASSQEPGANTEAFF.

The chain employs TRBV5-1 and TRBJ2-1, with 13 bases lining up with TRBD2. The CDR3 spans 18 residues. Germline V lookup: CDR1 SGHRS, CDR2 YFSETQ. The V and J ends lost 1 base and 7 bases, in that order; junction bases with no gene match: 11. CDR3 sequence: CASSLLLAGGRGANEQFF. CDR3 sequence (DNA): TGCGCCAGCAGCTTGTTACTAGCGGGGGGGCGCGGTGCAAATGAGCAGTTCTTC.

The rearrangement uses TRBV4-1 and TRBJ1-3; 8 bases line up with TRBD1. J gave up 8 bases and V 0 bases, and 9 bases lay outside the gene matches. The CDR3 consists of 16 residues. Germline V gene data show CDR1 as MGHRA and CDR2 as YSYEKL. CDR3 residues: CASSQDHGQGADTIYF. For the CDR3, the DNA is TGCGCCAGCAGCCAAGATCACGGGCAGGGGGCTGACACCATATATTTT.

The V call is TRBV9, the J call TRBJ1-4; 8 bases map to TRBD1. V dropped 0 bases and J dropped 8; count of bases not matched to a gene: 9. The germline V gene encodes CDR1 SGDLS and CDR2 YYNGEE. CDR3 size: 16 residues. The CDR3 DNA reads TGTGCCAGCAGCGTAGGCTCGACAGGGGTGGACGAAAAACTGTTTTTT. This codes for CASSVGSTGVDEKLFF.

The V call is TRBV10-2, the J call TRBJ2-3; 9 nucleotides align to TRBD2. CDR1 is WSHSY, CDR2 SAAADI, per germline. V was clipped by 5 bases and J by 3 bases; unmatched bases: 3. The CDR3 loop spans 14 amino acids. CDR3 bases: TGCGCCAGCAGTTGGACTAGCGCAACAGATACGCAGTATTTT. It is translated as CASSWTSATDTQYF.

V usage is TRBV6-4 and J usage is TRBJ1-2, with TRBD1 identical over 10 bases. With 5 bases clipped from V and 5 bases from J, the junction kept 8 bases outside the gene matches. Per the germline V gene, CDR1 is MRHNA and CDR2 is SNTAGT. This CDR3 is built from 15 residues. The chain's CDR3 is CASSPQTGGGYGYTF. For the CDR3, the DNA is TGTGCCAGCAGTCCCCAGACAGGGGGCGGGTATGGCTACACCTTC.

In nucleotides, the CDR3 is TGTGCCAGCAGCTTGGCCTACAGAGAGCAGTACTTC. This gives the protein CASSLAYREQYF. The V gene is TRBV5-6, the J gene TRBJ2-7; D gene uncertain. There are 12 residues in the CDR3. Germline CDR1 SGHDT, CDR2 YYEEEE. V shed 0 bases and J shed 7 bases, with 8 bases lying between them.

The table lists this clone with many counts. The chain employs TRBV29-1 and TRBJ1-3; a weak D match, TRBD1 (5 bases). The CDR3 extends over 14 amino acids. The germline CDR1 and CDR2 sequences are SQVTM and ANQGSEA. The V end lost 0 bases, the J end lost 4 bases, and 10 bases lay between the germline ends. CDR3 DNA: TGCAGCGTTGAAGACCAGACAGTAGGAAACACCATATATTTT. Translation: CSVEDQTVGNTIYF.